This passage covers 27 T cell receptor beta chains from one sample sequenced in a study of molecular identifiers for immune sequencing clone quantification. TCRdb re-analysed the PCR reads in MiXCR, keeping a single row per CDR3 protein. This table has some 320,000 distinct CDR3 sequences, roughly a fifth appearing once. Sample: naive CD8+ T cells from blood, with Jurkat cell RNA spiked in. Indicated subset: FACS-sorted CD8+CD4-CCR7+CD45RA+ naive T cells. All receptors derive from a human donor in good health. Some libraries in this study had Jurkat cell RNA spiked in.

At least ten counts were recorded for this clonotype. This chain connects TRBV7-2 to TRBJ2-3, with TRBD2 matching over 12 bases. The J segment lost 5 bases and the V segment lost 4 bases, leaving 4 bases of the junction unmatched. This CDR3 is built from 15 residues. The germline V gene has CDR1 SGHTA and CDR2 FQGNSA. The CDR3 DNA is TGTGCCAGCAGCTCTAGCGGGGGGGCCTTAGATACGCAGTATTTT. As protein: CASSSSGGALDTQYF.

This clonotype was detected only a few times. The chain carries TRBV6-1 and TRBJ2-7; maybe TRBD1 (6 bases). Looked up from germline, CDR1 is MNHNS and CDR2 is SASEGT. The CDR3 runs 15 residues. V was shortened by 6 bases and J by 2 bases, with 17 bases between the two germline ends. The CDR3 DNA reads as TGTGCCAGCAGAGAACTACGGGACATACCCTACGAGCAGTACTTC. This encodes CASRELRDIPYEQYF.

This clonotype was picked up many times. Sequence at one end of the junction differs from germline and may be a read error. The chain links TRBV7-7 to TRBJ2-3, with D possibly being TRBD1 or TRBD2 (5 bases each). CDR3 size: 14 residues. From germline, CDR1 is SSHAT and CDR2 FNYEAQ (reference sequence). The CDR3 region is CASSLAPGADTQYF. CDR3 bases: TGTGCTAGCAGCTTAGCCCCCGGGGCCGATACGCAGTATTTT.

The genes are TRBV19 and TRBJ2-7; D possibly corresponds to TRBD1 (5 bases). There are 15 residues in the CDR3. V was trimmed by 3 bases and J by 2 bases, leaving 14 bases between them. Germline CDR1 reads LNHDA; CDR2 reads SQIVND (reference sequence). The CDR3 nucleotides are TGTGCCAGTAGTATTTGGCAGGGAACCACCTACGAGCAGTACTTC. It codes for CASSIWQGTTYEQYF.

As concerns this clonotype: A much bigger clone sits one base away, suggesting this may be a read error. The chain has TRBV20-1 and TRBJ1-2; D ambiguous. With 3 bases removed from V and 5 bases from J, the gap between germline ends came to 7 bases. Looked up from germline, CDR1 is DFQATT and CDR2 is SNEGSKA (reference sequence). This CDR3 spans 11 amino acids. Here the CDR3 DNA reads TGCAGTGCTAGTGCGAGGTATGGCTACACCTTC. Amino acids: CSASARYGYTF.

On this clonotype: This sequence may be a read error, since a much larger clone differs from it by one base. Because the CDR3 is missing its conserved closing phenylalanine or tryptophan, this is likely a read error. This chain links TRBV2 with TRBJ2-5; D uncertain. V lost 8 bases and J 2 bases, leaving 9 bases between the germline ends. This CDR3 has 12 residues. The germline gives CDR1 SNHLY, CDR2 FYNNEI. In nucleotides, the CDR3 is TGTGCCAGCCGACCGATACAAGAGACCCAGTACCTC. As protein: CASRPIQETQYL.

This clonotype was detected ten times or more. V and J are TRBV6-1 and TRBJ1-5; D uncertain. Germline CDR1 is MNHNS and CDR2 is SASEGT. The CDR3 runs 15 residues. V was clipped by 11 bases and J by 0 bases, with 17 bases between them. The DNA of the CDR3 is TGTGCCGTCCGGGCAGTACCAAATAGCAATCAGCCCCAGCATTTT. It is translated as CAVRAVPNSNQPQHF.

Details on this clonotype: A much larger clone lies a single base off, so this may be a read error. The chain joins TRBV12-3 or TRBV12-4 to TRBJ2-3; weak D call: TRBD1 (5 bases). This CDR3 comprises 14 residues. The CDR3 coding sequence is TGTGCCAGCAGCTCTTGGACAAGCACAGATACGCGGTATTTT. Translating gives CASSSWTSTDTRYF.

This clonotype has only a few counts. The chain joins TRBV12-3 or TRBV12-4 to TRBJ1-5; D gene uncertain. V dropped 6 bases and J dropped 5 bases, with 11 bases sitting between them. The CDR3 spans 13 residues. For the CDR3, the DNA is TGTGCCAGCAGGGACGGAGCAGATCAGCCCCAGCATTTT. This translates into CASRDGADQPQHF.

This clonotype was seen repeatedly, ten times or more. CDR3 in amino acids: CASSSSGTGTDEQYF. The CDR3 nucleotides read TGTGCCAGCAGTTCCTCCGGGACAGGGACCGACGAGCAGTACTTC. This sequence joins TRBV28 and TRBJ2-7, with 9 bases aligning to TRBD1. The CDR3 is 15 amino acids. Per germline, CDR1 MDHEN and CDR2 SYDVKM. Trimming cost V 4 bases and J 5 bases; bases outside gene matches: 9.

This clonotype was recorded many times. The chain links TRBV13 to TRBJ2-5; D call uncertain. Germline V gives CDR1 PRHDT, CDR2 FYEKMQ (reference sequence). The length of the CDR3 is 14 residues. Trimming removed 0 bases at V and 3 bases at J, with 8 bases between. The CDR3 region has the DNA TGTGCCAGCAGCTTAGGCCGCAGTGAAGAGACCCAGTACTTC. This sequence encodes CASSLGRSEETQYF.

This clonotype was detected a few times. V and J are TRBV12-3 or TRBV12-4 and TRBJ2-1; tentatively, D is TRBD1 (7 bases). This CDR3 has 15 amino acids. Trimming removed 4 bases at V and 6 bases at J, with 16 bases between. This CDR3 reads CASSSQGGPANEQFF. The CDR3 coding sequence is TGTGCCAGCAGTTCCCAGGGGGGCCCCGCCAATGAGCAGTTCTTC.

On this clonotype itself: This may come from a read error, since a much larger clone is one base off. This CDR3 is CASGQGSGGTAYEQYF. DNA for the CDR3: TGCGCCAGCGGCCAAGGTAGCGGGGGCACCGCGTACGAGCAGTACTTC. The chain is built from TRBV4-1 and TRBJ2-7, with TRBD2 matching over 9 bases. This CDR3 spans 16 amino acids. CDR1 is MGHRA and CDR2 is YSYEKL in the germline V gene.

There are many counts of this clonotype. The DNA for the CDR3 is TGTGCCAGCGCATACGGGAGGCTCGAGCAGTACTTC. It translates to CASAYGRLEQYF. This chain connects TRBV6-1 to TRBJ2-7, with 7 positions matching TRBD2. CDR1 is MNHNS, CDR2 SASEGT, per germline. V lost 8 bases and J lost 6; bases outside the gene matches: 7. CDR3 length equals 12 residues.

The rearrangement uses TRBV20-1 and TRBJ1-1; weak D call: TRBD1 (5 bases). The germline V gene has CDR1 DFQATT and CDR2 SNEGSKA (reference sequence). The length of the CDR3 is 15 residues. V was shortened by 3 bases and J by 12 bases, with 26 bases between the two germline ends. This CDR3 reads CSASALRMDNTETFF. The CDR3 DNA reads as TGCAGTGCTAGCGCCCTTCGGATGGACAACACTGAGACTTTCTTT.

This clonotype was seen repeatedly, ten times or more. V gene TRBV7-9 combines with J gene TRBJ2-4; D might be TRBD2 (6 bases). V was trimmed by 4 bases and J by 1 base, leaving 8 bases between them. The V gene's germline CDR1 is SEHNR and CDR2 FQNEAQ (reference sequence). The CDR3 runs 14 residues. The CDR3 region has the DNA TGTGCCAGCAGCTACGGAGGGGCCAAAAACATTCAGTACTTC. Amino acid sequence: CASSYGGAKNIQYF.

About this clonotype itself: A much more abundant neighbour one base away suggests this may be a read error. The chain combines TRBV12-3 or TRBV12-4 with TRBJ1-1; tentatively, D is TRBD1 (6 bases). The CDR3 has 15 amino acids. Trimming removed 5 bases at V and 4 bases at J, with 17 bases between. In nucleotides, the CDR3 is TGTGCCAGCAGTCCTTCCGCCAGGGGAGCCACTGAAGCTTTCTTT. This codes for CASSPSARGATEAFF.

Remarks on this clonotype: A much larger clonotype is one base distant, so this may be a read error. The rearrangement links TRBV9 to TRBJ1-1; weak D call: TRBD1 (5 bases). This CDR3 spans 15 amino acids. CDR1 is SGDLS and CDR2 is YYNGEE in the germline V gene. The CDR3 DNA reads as TGTGTCAGCACCGTTACCGGGGCAATGAACACTGAAGCTTTCTTT. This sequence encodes CVSTVTGAMNTEAFF.

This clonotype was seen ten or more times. In DNA form, the CDR3 reads TGCGCCAGCAGCCAAGGTAGGGGGTACACTTTACTGAACACTGAAGCTTTCTTT. Its protein is CASSQGRGYTLLNTEAFF. The chain has TRBV4-1 and TRBJ1-1; the D gene is possibly TRBD1 (6 bases). V gave up 1 base and J gave up 0 bases, with 18 bases separating them. Germline V gene data show CDR1 as MGHRA and CDR2 as YSYEKL. This CDR3 has 18 amino acids.

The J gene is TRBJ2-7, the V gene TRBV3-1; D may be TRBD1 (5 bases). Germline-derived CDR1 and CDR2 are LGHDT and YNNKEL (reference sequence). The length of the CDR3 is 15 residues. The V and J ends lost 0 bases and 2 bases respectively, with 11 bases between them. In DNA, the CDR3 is TGTGCCAGCAGCCAAGACCTCGACAGCCCCTACGAGCAGTACTTC. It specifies CASSQDLDSPYEQYF.

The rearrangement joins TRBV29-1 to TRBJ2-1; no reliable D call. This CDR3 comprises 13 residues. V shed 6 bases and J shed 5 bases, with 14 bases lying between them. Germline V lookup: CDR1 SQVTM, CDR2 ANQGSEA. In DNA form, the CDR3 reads TGCAGCGTCCTATCCGGATCTCACAATGAGCAGTTCTTC. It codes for CSVLSGSHNEQFF.

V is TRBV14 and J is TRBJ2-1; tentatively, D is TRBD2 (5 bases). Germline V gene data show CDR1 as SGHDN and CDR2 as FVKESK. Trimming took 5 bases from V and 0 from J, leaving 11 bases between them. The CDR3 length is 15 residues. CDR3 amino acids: CASSTGLGSYNEQFF. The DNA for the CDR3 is TGTGCCAGCAGCACGGGGTTGGGCTCCTACAATGAGCAGTTCTTC.

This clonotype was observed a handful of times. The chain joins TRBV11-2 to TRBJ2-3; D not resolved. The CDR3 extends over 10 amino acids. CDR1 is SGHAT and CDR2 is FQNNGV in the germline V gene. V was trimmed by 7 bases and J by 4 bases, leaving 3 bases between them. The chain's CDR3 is CASTADTQYF. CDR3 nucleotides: TGTGCCAGCACAGCAGATACGCAGTATTTT.

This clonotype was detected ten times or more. The CDR3 sequence is CASSLVADLSTDTQYF. In DNA, the CDR3 is TGTGCCAGCAGTTTGGTCGCAGACCTTAGCACAGATACGCAGTATTTT. This chain connects TRBV27 to TRBJ2-3; D gene unclear. CDR1 MNHEY and CDR2 SMNVEV come from the germline V gene (reference sequence). There are 16 residues in the CDR3. The ends were cut back, 3 bases at V and 0 bases at J, with 13 bases in the middle.

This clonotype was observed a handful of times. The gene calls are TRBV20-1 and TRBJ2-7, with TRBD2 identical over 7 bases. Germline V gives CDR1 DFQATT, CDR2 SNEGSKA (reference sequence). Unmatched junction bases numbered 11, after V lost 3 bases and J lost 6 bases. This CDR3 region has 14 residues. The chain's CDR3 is CSASTGTTLGEQYF. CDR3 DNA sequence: TGCAGTGCTAGCACCGGGACTACGCTAGGCGAGCAGTACTTC.

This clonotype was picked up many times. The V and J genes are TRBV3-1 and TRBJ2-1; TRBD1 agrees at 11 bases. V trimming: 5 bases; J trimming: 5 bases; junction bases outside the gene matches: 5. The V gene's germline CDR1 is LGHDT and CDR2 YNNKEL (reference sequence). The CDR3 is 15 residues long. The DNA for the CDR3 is TGTGCCAGCAGCATGGGACAGGGGGTGAACAATGAGCAGTTCTTC. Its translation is CASSMGQGVNNEQFF.

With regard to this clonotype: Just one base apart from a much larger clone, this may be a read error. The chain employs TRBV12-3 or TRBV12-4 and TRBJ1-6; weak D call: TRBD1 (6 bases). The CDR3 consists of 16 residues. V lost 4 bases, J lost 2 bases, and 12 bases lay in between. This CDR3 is CASSSGGAAYNSPLHF. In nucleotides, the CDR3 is TGTGCCAGCAGTTCCGGGGGGGCAGCCTATAATTCACCCCTCCACTTT.